The sequence of this T cell receptor beta chain was determined in a study of T-cell reconstitution after alpha-beta-depleted transplantation in children. This clonotype appeared many times. The CDR3 spans 14 residues. The ends lost 3 bases at V and 0 bases at J; junction bases unmatched: 4. The germline V gene encodes CDR1 DFQATT and CDR2 SNEGSKA (reference sequence). Preparation of the TCRbeta library used unique molecular identifiers. TCRdb re-called the PCR reads through MiXCR, storing one row per CDR3 protein. The table lists roughly 590,000 distinct CDR3 sequences, 16% of them singletons. This chain links TRBV20-1 with TRBJ2-7, with TRBD1 matching over 8 bases. This specimen consisted of PBMCs from the stem cell graft donor, obtained from the stem cell graft. The source of this sequence is a human donor who donated a stem cell graft to a child with acute myeloid leukemia. The CDR3 DNA sequence: TGCAGTGCTAGCCGACAGGGGAACTCCTACGAGCAGTACTTC. As protein: CSASRQGNSYEQYF.